The rows below give T cell receptor beta chains drawn from one sample of a study of shared clonotypes between healthy human individuals. Repertoires were generated with immunoSEQ multiplex PCR, while TCRdb's copy carries only in-frame clones and drops some. The table records 110,000 or so clones, about 63% of them present only once. The sequenced material came from memory CD8+ T cells sorted from blood. These receptors all stem from a young woman in good health. Both conserved end residues are trimmed from each CDR3. Fields, in order: V gene, J gene, CDR3 length, CDR3 protein.

v_call: TRBV28; j_call: TRBJ1-2; cdr3_length: 11; cdr3_aa: ASSSGFFHGYT
v_call: TRBV29-1; j_call: NA; cdr3_length: 10; cdr3_aa: SVHEGPYEQY
v_call: TRBV10-3; j_call: TRBJ2-3; cdr3_length: 17; cdr3_aa: AISESLGFASGDTDTQY
v_call: TRBV6-5; j_call: TRBJ2-2; cdr3_length: 13; cdr3_aa: ASREDERAPGELF
v_call: TRBV7-3; j_call: TRBJ1-1; cdr3_length: 11; cdr3_aa: ASSRLSNTEAF
v_call: TRBV29-1; j_call: TRBJ2-1; cdr3_length: 11; cdr3_aa: SVEKEAGNEQF
v_call: TRBV2; j_call: TRBJ1-5; cdr3_length: 14; cdr3_aa: ASNPGQGYYNQPQH
v_call: TRBV11-2; j_call: TRBJ2-1; cdr3_length: 13; cdr3_aa: ASSLEGQGNNEQF
v_call: TRBV7-9; j_call: NA; cdr3_length: 14; cdr3_aa: ASSQVGRGRGGEQY
v_call: TRBV6-4; j_call: TRBJ2-2; cdr3_length: 13; cdr3_aa: ASSEHRANTGELF
v_call: TRBV28; j_call: TRBJ2-1; cdr3_length: 14; cdr3_aa: ASTAQTSGKPREQF
v_call: TRBV10-2; j_call: TRBJ2-6; cdr3_length: 15; cdr3_aa: ASRGISSVPGANVLT
v_call: TRBV25-1; j_call: TRBJ2-2; cdr3_length: 12; cdr3_aa: ASSDGGRNGELF
v_call: TRBV29-1; j_call: TRBJ2-7; cdr3_length: 12; cdr3_aa: SAASGGAFYEQY
v_call: TRBV5-6; j_call: TRBJ2-3; cdr3_length: 11; cdr3_aa: ASSLAEVDTQY
v_call: TRBV30; j_call: TRBJ2-1; cdr3_length: 13; cdr3_aa: AWMKKGLAGKEQF
v_call: TRBV7-2; j_call: TRBJ1-3; cdr3_length: 13; cdr3_aa: ASSPRGGDGNTIY
v_call: TRBV28; j_call: TRBJ2-5; cdr3_length: 14; cdr3_aa: ASRLRQGRIQETQY